One sample yielded the 19 T cell receptor beta chains listed below, sequenced in a study of OX40 agonist ivuxolimab in advanced cancers. Assay: immunoSEQ multiplex PCR; the TCRdb copy retains only in-frame clones and omits some. This table holds 100,000 or so clones, 80% to 90% found once. The material was CD4+ or CD8+ T cells sorted from blood, obtained in a trial of the OX40 agonist ivuxolimab. Receptor source: an adult with an advanced solid tumor such as melanoma, head and neck, liver or kidney cancer.

V gene TRBV6-6 combines with J gene TRBJ1-1; the D gene is possibly TRBD1 (5 bases). Germline lookup yields CDR1 MNHNY and CDR2 SVGAGI (reference sequence). The CDR3 is 16 amino acids. V was pared by 0 bases and J by 1 base, with 12 bases between. The CDR3 spells CASSYSTGPGNTEAFF. The DNA for the CDR3 is TGTGCCAGCAGTTACTCAACGGGACCTGGGAACACTGAAGCTTTCTTT.

The chain links TRBV19 to TRBJ2-2; D is uncertain. Germline loops: CDR1 LNHDA, CDR2 SQIVND (reference sequence). This CDR3 is built from 12 residues. Trimming cost V 6 bases and J 2 bases, with 4 bases left between them. The CDR3 protein is CASRRNTGELFF. CDR3 nucleotides: TGTGCCAGTAGACGAAACACCGGGGAGCTGTTTTTT.

The chain joins TRBV30 to TRBJ2-7; tentative D call: TRBD1 (6 bases). This CDR3 region has 15 residues. Trimming took off 2 bases at V and 7 bases at J, with 21 bases between the two ends. Germline-derived CDR1 and CDR2 are GTSNPN and SVGIG (reference sequence). CDR3 region: CAWSPTGTSNREQYF. The CDR3 coding sequence is TGTGCCTGGAGTCCTACCGGGACATCAAACCGGGAGCAGTACTTC.

The V gene is TRBV7-2, the J gene TRBJ2-7; D gene unclear. Germline V gene sequence: CDR1 SGHTA, CDR2 FQGNSA. This CDR3 contains 13 residues. V was cut by 1 base and J by 3 bases, with 7 bases left in between. The CDR3 sequence is CASSLGTYYEQYF. CDR3 coding DNA: TGTGCCAGCAGCTTAGGGACGTACTACGAGCAGTACTTC.

The V call is TRBV7-2, the J call TRBJ2-7; 9 nucleotides match TRBD1. Germline CDR1 SGHTA, CDR2 FQGNSA. The CDR3 sequence is 14 residues long. V shed 4 bases, J shed 2 bases, and the junction held 3 bases outside the gene matches. CDR3 residues: CASSYGTGPYEQYF. The DNA of the CDR3 is TGTGCCAGCAGCTATGGGACAGGGCCCTACGAGCAGTACTTC.

The chain has TRBV4-2 and TRBJ2-2; D is possibly TRBD1 or TRBD2 (6 bases each). Trimming took 0 bases from V and 4 from J, leaving 15 bases between them. The CDR3 runs 17 residues. Germline-derived CDR1 and CDR2 are LGHNA and YNFKEQ. CDR3 coding DNA: TGTGCCAGCAGCCAAGATCCGGGGGCAGCGGCCACCGGGGAGCTGTTTTTT. Its translation is CASSQDPGAAATGELFF.

This chain joins TRBV7-6 and TRBJ2-5; 12 bases match TRBD1. The CDR3 totals 16 residues. CDR1 and CDR2 from the germline V gene are SGHVS and FNYEAQ. Unmatched junction bases numbered 5, after V lost 1 base and J lost 5 bases. Here the CDR3 reads CASSLVGQGAGETQYF. In nucleotides, the CDR3 is TGTGCCAGCAGCTTAGTGGGACAGGGGGCTGGGGAGACCCAGTACTTC.

The chain combines TRBV20-1 with TRBJ2-1; no clear D. CDR1 is DFQATT, CDR2 SNEGSKA, per germline (reference sequence). Trimming took 2 bases from V and 4 from J, leaving 3 bases between them. This CDR3 comprises 11 residues. CDR3 DNA: TGCAGTGCTAGATGGTACAATGAGCAGTTCTTC. Translation gives CSARWYNEQFF.

V and J are TRBV11-3 and TRBJ2-6; TRBD1 aligns across 7 bases. The CDR3 has 16 amino acids. V was pared by 6 bases and J by 8 bases, with 13 bases of the junction left unmatched. Looked up from germline, CDR1 is SGHNT and CDR2 is YENEEA. The CDR3 is CASRQGQTGGPNVLTF. CDR3 nucleotide sequence: TGTGCCAGCAGGCAGGGACAGACAGGCGGTCCCAACGTCCTGACTTTC.

There are a few counts of this clone. The chain combines TRBV30 with TRBJ1-6, with D tentatively TRBD1 (6 bases). V lost 0 bases to trimming and J lost 7 bases, with 7 bases between them. The CDR3 loop spans 13 amino acids. Germline V lookup: CDR1 GTSNPN, CDR2 SVGIG (reference sequence). CDR3 loop: CAWSVTGNSPLHF. The CDR3 nucleotides read TGTGCCTGGAGTGTAACAGGGAATTCACCCCTCCACTTT.

This sequence joins TRBV7-9 and TRBJ2-7; the D is unclear. CDR3 size: 12 residues. V was pared by 2 bases and J by 3 bases, with 5 bases between. Germline V gene data show CDR1 as SEHNR and CDR2 as FQNEAQ (reference sequence). The CDR3 DNA reads TGTGCCAGCAGCTTACTAGGCTACGAGCAGTACTTC. It yields the protein CASSLLGYEQYF.

A note on this clone: At the DNA level, this CDR3 is encoded by other sequences in the same sample as well. The chain recombines TRBV6-6 with TRBJ2-3; D possibly matches TRBD1 or TRBD2 (5 bases each). Between the trimmed V and J ends, which lost 2 bases and 1 base, there was a span of 10 bases. Germline loops: CDR1 MNHNY, CDR2 SVGAGI (reference sequence). The CDR3 runs to 15 residues. In DNA form, the CDR3 reads TGTGCCAGCAGTTACAGGGGAGCGGGCACAGATACGCAGTATTTT. Amino acids: CASSYRGAGTDTQYF.

Here the CDR3 reads CASSLGTATEGAFF. Here the CDR3 DNA reads TGTGCCAGCAGCTTAGGAACAGCAACCGAGGGAGCTTTCTTT. The chain recombines TRBV11-3 with TRBJ1-1, with D uncertain. Trimming cost V 1 base and J 10 bases, with 16 bases left between them. The CDR3 sequence is 14 residues long. Germline loops: CDR1 SGHNT, CDR2 YENEEA.

This clone was picked up one time. The chain has TRBV30 and TRBJ2-5; D is uncertain. Germline CDR1 and CDR2: GTSNPN and SVGIG (reference sequence). V gave up 0 bases and J gave up 4 bases, with 6 bases separating them. This CDR3 comprises 12 residues. CDR3 sequence: CAWSVRLETQYF. CDR3 nucleotides: TGTGCCTGGAGTGTACGTCTAGAGACCCAGTACTTC.

The chain carries TRBV4-1 and TRBJ1-1, with TRBD1 matching 8 bases. This CDR3 region has 18 residues. Germline-derived CDR1 and CDR2 are MGHRA and YSYEKL. V lost 0 bases and J lost 7; bases outside the gene matches: 16. The CDR3 sequence: CASSQDRVSDREEGEAFF. CDR3 DNA: TGCGCCAGCAGCCAAGATAGGGTTTCGGACAGGGAAGAAGGTGAAGCTTTCTTT.

The chain combines TRBV6-6 with TRBJ1-1; 7 bases line up with TRBD1. The germline V gene encodes CDR1 MNHNY and CDR2 SVGAGI (reference sequence). The trim removed 5 bases at V and 7 bases at J, leaving 4 bases unmatched. The CDR3 is made up of 12 amino acids. The CDR3 DNA sequence: TGTGCCAGCAGTCTAGGGGACAGTGAAGCTTTCTTT. It yields the protein CASSLGDSEAFF.

The chain is built from TRBV30 and TRBJ2-5; a possible D gene is TRBD1 (6 bases). Germline loops: CDR1 GTSNPN, CDR2 SVGIG (reference sequence). V was cut by 1 base and J by 4 bases, with 16 bases left in between. The CDR3 contains 15 residues. The CDR3 nucleotides are TGTGCCTGGAGTGGCCAACCCATCAGGGGAGAGACCCAGTACTTC. Its protein product is CAWSGQPIRGETQYF.

This chain joins TRBV6-1 and TRBJ2-7; the D is unclear. Trimming stripped 4 bases from V and 5 bases from J, with 12 bases between. Germline-derived CDR1 and CDR2 are MNHNS and SASEGT. This CDR3 comprises 13 residues. The CDR3 here is CASSARTDHEQYF. CDR3 coding DNA: TGTGCCAGCAGTGCCCGGACGGATCACGAGCAGTACTTC.

This clone was detected once. The gene calls are TRBV11-2 and TRBJ2-7; tentative D call: TRBD2 (5 bases). The CDR3 spans 14 residues. V was pared by 1 base and J by 2 bases, with 9 bases between. The germline V gene has CDR1 SGHAT and CDR2 FQNNGV. CDR3 region: CASSLGEGPYEQYF. CDR3 in DNA: TGTGCCAGCAGCTTAGGAGAGGGTCCCTACGAGCAGTACTTC.